What follows describes a single T cell receptor (beta chain). This clone was detected a few times. No antigen is known for it. Base qualities were left out, and no much larger clone turns up one base away. The sample belongs to a study of blood T cell repertoires in COVID-19 (dated by TCRdb to about 2020). In the study overall: Samples covering the acute and convalescent phases of COVID-19 were provided by collaborators in the United States, Italy and Spain. The repertoires were released in a freely available public database meant as a resource for research on the immune response to SARS-CoV-2. The prospective study material was composed of cDNA or gDNA derived from T cells, B-cell-depleted T cells, or PBMCs. The samples were drawn from two sources: the first 160 participants of the ongoing ImmuneRACE study, and fewer than 1,500 subjects contributed by 6 global collaborators. Where available, HLA class I and class II types were obtained from metadata supplied by the sample provider rather than from assay-based typing. Subjects who had been exposed to COVID-19, were actively infected with it, or had recovered from it provided the deeply sampled blood TCRbeta repertoires that made up the dataset. Sample metadata almost always included a de-identified subject ID, COVID-19 status, age in years and sex.

Overall study outcomes, separate from this receptor: The amount of clinical and demographic metadata varied by source and participant and was provided uncurated.

The germline V gene specifies KGHDR as CDR1 and SFDVKD as CDR2. The cysteine opens and the phenylalanine closes a CDR3 of 12 amino acids. CDR3 DNA only is kept here, 36 bases in frame from base 1. V has 8 bases trimmed and J has 9 bases trimmed; junction bases matching no gene number 8. TCRbeta CDR3 regions were amplified from genomic DNA by means of the immunoSEQ Assay, a bias-controlled multiplex PCR. For the original study's pipeline: The number of nucleated cells in each sample was estimated from the amplification of reference gene primers within the assay. Sequence reads were collapsed and filtered to measure the absolute abundance of every unique TCRbeta CDR3 rearrangement. For each sample, productive Simpson clonality was calculated as the square root of Simpson's diversity index across productive rearrangements. Held by TCRdb, this immuneACCESS table contains in-frame sequences only and omits some clones. Under half of the omission traces to an unresolved V gene where checked; the cause of the rest is unknown. V and J calls and clone size come straight from that table; D and trimming were deduced from the DNA. For this sample the table gives about 250,000 clones, of which roughly 91% were detected only once. Jointly, the top ten make up around 0.8% of the sample.

Whole blood was collected in K2EDTA tubes by collaborating institutions according to the institutions' own protocols. For TCRbeta analysis, collaborators shipped samples in one of three forms: frozen whole blood, isolated PBMCs, or DNA extracted from either of those sample types. The source material was peripheral blood. The rearrangement combines TRBV24-1 with TRBJ1-1; 7 junctional bases match TRBD1. The sequence derives from a man in his thirties or forties with acute or convalescent COVID-19. The DNA sequence is as follows: TGTGCCACCAAGGATCAACAGGGGAAAGCTTTCTTT. Its amino acids are CATKDQQGKAFF.